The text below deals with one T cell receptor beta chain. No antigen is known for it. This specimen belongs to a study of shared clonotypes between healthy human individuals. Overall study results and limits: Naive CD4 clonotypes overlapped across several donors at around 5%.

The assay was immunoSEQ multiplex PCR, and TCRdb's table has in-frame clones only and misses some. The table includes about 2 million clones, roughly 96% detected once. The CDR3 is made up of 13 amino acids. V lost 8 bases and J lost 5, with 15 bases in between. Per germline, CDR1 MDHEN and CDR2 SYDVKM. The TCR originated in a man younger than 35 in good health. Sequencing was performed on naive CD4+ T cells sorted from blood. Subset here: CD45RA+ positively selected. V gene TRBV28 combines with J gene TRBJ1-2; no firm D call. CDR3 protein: CASGSSPGYGYTF. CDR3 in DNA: TGTGCCAGCGGTTCTTCCCCGGGATATGGCTACACCTTC.